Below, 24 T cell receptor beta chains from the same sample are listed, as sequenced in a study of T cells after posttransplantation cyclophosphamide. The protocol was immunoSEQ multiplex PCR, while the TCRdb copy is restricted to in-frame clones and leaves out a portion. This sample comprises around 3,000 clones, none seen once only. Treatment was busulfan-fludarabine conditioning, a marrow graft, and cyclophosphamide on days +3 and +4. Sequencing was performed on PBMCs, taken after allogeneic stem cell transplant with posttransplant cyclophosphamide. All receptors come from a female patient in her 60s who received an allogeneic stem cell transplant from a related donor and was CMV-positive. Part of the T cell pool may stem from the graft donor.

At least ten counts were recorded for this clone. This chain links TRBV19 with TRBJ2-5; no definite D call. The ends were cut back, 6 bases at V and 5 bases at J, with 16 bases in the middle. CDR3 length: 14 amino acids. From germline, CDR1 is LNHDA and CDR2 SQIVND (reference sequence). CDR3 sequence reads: CASSFGGDRETQYF. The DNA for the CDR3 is TGTGCCAGTAGCTTCGGCGGAGACCGTGAGACCCAGTACTTC.

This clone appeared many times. The CDR3 DNA reads TGTGCCAGCAGGGGGGGTGGTGGGCCCCAGCATTTT. Residues: CASRGGGGPQHF. The V gene is TRBV6-2 or TRBV6-3, the J gene TRBJ1-5; D possibly corresponds to TRBD1 (5 bases). CDR1 and CDR2 from the germline V gene are MNHEY and SVGEGT. The V end lost 6 bases, the J end lost 9 bases, and 12 bases lay between the germline ends. This CDR3 comprises 12 residues.

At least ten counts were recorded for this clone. In nucleotides, the CDR3 is TGTGCCAGCAGTGGCAGAGTCGAGGGGAATGAGCAGTTCTTC. Translating it yields CASSGRVEGNEQFF. The V and J genes are TRBV6-1 and TRBJ2-1; either TRBD1 or TRBD2 may supply D (5 bases each). The germline V gene encodes CDR1 MNHNS and CDR2 SASEGT. This CDR3 is built from 14 residues. V gave up 4 bases and J gave up 7 bases, with 14 bases separating them.

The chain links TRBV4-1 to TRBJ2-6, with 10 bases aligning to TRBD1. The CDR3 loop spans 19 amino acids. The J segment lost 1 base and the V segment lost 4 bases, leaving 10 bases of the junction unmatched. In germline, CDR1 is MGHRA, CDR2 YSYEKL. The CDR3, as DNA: TGCGCCAGCAGCCGGTGGACAGGGGGTGCCATGTCTGGGGCCAACGTCCTGACTTTC. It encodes CASSRWTGGAMSGANVLTF.

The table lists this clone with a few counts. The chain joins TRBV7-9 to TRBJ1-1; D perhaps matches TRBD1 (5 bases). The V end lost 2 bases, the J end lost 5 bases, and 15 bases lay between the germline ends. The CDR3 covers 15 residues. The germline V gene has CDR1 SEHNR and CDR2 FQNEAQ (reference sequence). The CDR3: CASSLISFGGTEAFF. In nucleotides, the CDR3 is TGTGCCAGCAGCTTAATATCATTTGGGGGGACTGAAGCTTTCTTT.

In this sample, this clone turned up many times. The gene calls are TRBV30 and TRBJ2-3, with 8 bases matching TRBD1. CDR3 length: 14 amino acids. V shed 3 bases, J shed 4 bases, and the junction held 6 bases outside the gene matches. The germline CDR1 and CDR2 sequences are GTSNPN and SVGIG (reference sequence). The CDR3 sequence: CAWRLTGGADTQYF. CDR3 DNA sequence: TGTGCCTGGAGGTTAACAGGGGGAGCAGATACGCAGTATTTT.

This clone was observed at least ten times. The CDR3 loop reads CASSLFSTGGVGEQFF. The CDR3, as DNA: TGTGCCAGCAGCCTATTTTCAACAGGGGGGGTTGGTGAGCAGTTCTTC. The V gene is TRBV28, the J gene TRBJ2-1; TRBD1 might be the D (8 bases). CDR3 length: 16 residues. Germline values: CDR1 MDHEN, CDR2 SYDVKM. Trimming stripped 6 bases from V and 9 bases from J, with 24 bases between.

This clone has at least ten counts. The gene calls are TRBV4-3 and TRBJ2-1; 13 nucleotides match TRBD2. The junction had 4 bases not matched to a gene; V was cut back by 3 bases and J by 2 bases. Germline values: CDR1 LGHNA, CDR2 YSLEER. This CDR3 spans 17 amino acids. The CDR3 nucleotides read TGCGCCAGCAGCCAGGGACTAGCGGGAAACCCCTACAATGAGCAGTTCTTC. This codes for CASSQGLAGNPYNEQFF.

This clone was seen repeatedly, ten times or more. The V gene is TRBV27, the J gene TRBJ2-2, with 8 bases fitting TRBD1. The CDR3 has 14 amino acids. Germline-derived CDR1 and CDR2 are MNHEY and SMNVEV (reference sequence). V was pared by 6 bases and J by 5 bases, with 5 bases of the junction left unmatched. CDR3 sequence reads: CASRNRGRTGELFF. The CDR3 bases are TGTGCCAGCAGGAACAGGGGGAGGACCGGGGAGCTGTTTTTT.

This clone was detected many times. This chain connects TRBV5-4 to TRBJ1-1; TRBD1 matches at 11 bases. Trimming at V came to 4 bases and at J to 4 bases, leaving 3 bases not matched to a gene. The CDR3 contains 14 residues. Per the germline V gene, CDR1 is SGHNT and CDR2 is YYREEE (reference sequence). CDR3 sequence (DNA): TGTGCCAGCAGCCCGGGGACAGGGGGCACTGAAGCTTTCTTT. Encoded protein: CASSPGTGGTEAFF.

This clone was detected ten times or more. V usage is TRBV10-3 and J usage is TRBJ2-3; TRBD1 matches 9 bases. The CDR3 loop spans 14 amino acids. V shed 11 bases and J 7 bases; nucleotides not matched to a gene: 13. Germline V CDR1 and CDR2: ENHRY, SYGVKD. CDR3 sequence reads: CASKPGQGLNTQYF. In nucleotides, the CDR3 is TGTGCCTCCAAGCCGGGACAGGGTTTGAATACGCAGTATTTT.

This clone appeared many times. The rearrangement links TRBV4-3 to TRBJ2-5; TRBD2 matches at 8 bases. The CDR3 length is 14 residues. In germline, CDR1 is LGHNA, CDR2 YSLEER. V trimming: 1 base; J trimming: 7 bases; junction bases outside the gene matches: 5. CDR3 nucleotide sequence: TGCGCCAGCAGCCAAGGGAGCGGGGGTGGGACCCAGTACTTC. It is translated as CASSQGSGGGTQYF.

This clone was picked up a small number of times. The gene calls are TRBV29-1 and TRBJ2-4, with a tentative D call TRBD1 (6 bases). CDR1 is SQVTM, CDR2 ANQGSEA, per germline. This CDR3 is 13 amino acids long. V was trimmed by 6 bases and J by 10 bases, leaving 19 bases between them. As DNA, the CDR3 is TGCAGCGTGGGGTGGGTGGGGGCTTCGATTCAGTACTTC. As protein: CSVGWVGASIQYF.

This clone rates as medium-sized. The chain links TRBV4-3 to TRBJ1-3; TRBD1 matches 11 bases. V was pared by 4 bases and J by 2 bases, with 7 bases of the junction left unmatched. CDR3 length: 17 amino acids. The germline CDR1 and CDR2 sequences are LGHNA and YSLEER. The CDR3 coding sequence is TGCGCCAGCAGCCCCAAAGGGACAGGGGGAACTGGAAACACCATATATTTT. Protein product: CASSPKGTGGTGNTIYF.

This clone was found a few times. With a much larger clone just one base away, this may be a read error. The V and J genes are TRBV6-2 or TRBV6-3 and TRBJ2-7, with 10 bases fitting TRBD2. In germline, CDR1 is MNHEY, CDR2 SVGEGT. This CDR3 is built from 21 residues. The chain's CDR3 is CASSYSFFVGLAAPFSYQQYF. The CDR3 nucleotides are TGTGCCAGCAGTTACTCCTTTTTTGTTGGACTAGCGGCACCTTTCTCCTACCAGCAGTACTTC.

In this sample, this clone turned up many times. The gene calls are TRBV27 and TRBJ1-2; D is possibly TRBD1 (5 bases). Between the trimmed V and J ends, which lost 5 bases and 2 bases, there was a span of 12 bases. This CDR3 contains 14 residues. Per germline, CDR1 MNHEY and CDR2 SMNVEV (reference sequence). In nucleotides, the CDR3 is TGTGCCAGCAGTATCGGGACTGCCAACTATGGCTACACCTTC. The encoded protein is CASSIGTANYGYTF.

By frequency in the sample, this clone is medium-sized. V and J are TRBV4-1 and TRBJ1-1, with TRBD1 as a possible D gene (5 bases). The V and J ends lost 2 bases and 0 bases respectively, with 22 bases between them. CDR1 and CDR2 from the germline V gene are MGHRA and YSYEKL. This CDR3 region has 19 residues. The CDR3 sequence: CASSQSFNIWGRMNTEAFF. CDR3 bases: TGCGCCAGCAGCCAATCATTCAATATCTGGGGCCGAATGAACACTGAAGCTTTCTTT.

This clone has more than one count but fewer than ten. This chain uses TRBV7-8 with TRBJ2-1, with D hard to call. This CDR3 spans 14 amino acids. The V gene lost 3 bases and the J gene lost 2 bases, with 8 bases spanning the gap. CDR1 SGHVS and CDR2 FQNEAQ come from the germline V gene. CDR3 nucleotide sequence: TGTGCCAGCAGCTTTAGATCGACCTACAATGAGCAGTTCTTC. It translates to CASSFRSTYNEQFF.

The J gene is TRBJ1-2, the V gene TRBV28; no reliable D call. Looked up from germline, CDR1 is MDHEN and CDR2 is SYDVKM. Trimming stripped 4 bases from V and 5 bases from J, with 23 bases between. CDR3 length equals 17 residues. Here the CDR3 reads CASSSSPSYSGLYGYTF. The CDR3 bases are TGTGCCAGCAGTTCTAGCCCTTCGTATTCAGGTCTTTATGGCTACACCTTC.

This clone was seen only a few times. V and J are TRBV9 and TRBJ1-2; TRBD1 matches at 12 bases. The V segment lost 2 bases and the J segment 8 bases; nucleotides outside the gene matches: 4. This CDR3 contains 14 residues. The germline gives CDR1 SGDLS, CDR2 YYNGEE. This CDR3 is CASSVGQGAEGYTF. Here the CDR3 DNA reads TGTGCCAGCAGCGTGGGACAGGGGGCGGAGGGCTACACCTTC.

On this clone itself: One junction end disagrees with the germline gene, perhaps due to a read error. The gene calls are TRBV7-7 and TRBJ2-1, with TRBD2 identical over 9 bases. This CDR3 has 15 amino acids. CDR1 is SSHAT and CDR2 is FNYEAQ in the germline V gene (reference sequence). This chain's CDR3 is CASSRGGANYNEQFF. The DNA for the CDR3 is TGTGCTAGCAGCCGCGGGGGGGCCAACTACAATGAGCAGTTCTTC.

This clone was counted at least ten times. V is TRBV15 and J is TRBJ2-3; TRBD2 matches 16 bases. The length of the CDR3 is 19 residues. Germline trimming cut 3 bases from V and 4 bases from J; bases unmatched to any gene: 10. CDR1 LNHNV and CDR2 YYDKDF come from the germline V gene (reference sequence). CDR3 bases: TGTGCCACCAGCAGCCCCCCCGGGACTAGCGGGAGGGTGTCAGATACGCAGTATTTT. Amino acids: CATSSPPGTSGRVSDTQYF. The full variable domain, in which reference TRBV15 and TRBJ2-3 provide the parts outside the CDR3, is DAMVIQNPRYQVTQFGKPVTLSCSQTLNHNVMYWYQQKSSQAPKLLFHYYDKDFNNEADTPDNFQSRRPNTSFCFLDIRSPGLGDTAMYLCATSSPPGTSGRVSDTQYFGPGTRLTVL.

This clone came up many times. CDR3 in amino acids: CASSLGQGNEQYF. In DNA, the CDR3 is TGCGCCAGCAGCTTGGGACAGGGTAACGAGCAGTACTTC. The chain combines TRBV5-1 with TRBJ2-7; TRBD1 matches at 7 bases. CDR1 SGHRS and CDR2 YFSETQ come from the germline V gene. The CDR3 is made up of 13 amino acids. J gave up 5 bases and V 0 bases, and 2 bases lay outside the gene matches.

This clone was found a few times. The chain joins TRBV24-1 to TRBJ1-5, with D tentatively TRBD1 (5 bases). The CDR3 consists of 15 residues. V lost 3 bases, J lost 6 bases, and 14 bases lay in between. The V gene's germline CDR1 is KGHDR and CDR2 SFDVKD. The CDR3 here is CATSDPSAGSQPQHF. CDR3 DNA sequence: TGTGCCACCAGTGATCCAAGCGCAGGGAGTCAGCCCCAGCATTTT.